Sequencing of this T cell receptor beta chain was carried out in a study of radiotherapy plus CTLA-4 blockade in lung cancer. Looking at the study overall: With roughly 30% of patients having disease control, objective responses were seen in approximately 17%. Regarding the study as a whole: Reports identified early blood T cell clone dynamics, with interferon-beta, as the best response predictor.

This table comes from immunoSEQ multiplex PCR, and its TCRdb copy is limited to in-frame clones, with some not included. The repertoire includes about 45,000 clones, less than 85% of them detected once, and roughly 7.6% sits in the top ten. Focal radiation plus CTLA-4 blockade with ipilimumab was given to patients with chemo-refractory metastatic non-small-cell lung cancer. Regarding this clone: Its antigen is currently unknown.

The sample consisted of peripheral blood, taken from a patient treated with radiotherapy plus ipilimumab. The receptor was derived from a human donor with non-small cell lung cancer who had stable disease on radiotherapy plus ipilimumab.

In DNA form, the CDR3 reads TGTGCCAGCAGCGCCCAGGGCGTGGGGGAAAAACTGTTTTTT. It is translated as CASSAQGVGEKLFF. The chain couples TRBV7-9 to TRBJ1-4; possible D gene TRBD1, 5 bases. Germline values: CDR1 SEHNR, CDR2 FQNEAQ (reference sequence). The CDR3 contains 14 residues. V gave up 5 bases and J gave up 8 bases, with 15 bases separating them.